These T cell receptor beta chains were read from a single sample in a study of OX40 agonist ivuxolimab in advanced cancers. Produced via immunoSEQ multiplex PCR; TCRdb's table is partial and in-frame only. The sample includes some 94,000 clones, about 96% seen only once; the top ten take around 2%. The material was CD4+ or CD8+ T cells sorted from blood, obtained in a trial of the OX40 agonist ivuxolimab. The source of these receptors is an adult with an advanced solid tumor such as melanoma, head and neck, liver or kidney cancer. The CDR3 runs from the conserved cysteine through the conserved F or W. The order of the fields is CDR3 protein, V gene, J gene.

cdr3_aa: CASNNRDSFYEQYF
v_call: TRBV28
j_call: TRBJ2-7

cdr3_aa: CASSFTDGYTF
v_call: TRBV5-6
j_call: TRBJ1-2

cdr3_aa: CASSSSFSVSSYEQYF
v_call: TRBV7-9
j_call: TRBJ2-7

cdr3_aa: CASSLVAGQPQHF
v_call: TRBV7-6
j_call: TRBJ1-5

cdr3_aa: CASSIGGSSYEQYF
v_call: TRBV19
j_call: TRBJ2-7

cdr3_aa: CASSLPTHSAVGNQPQHF
v_call: TRBV28
j_call: TRBJ1-5

cdr3_aa: CASSGLYSYEQYF
v_call: TRBV7-9
j_call: TRBJ2-7

cdr3_aa: CASSLLVLPYNEQFF
v_call: TRBV5-6
j_call: TRBJ2-1

cdr3_aa: CASSPEVGRSYEQYF
v_call: TRBV6-5
j_call: TRBJ2-7

cdr3_aa: CASSQEGSLNTEAFF
v_call: TRBV4-1
j_call: TRBJ1-1

cdr3_aa: CASSLADRATNQPQHF
v_call: TRBV7-9
j_call: TRBJ1-5

cdr3_aa: CASSGTGESEQYF
v_call: TRBV27
j_call: TRBJ2-7

cdr3_aa: CSVEGQGAFSYGYTF
v_call: TRBV29-1
j_call: TRBJ1-2

cdr3_aa: CASSLGGSYNEQFF
v_call: TRBV7-9
j_call: TRBJ2-1

cdr3_aa: CASSLRGASYEQYF
v_call: TRBV5-1
j_call: TRBJ2-7

cdr3_aa: CASTPGTGLTYEQYF
v_call: TRBV2
j_call: TRBJ2-7

cdr3_aa: CASSPRSGTVYGYTF
v_call: TRBV7-9
j_call: TRBJ1-2

cdr3_aa: CASSKPSGQGGELFF
v_call: TRBV21-1
j_call: TRBJ2-2

cdr3_aa: CASSQDIGYEQYF
v_call: TRBV4-2
j_call: TRBJ2-7

cdr3_aa: CASSQTGLAVQETQYF
v_call: TRBV28
j_call: TRBJ2-5

cdr3_aa: CASSSTTSVDNEQFF
v_call: TRBV7-9
j_call: TRBJ2-1

cdr3_aa: CASSSKDRDGYTF
v_call: TRBV7-9
j_call: TRBJ1-2

cdr3_aa: CASSLGQAGEQYF
v_call: TRBV7-9
j_call: TRBJ2-7

cdr3_aa: CSVVTGGGTGELFF
v_call: TRBV29-1
j_call: TRBJ2-2

cdr3_aa: CASSSGVNSPLHF
v_call: TRBV6-5
j_call: TRBJ1-6

cdr3_aa: CASSRDRGFYEQYF
v_call: TRBV7-8
j_call: TRBJ2-7

cdr3_aa: CASSEGQGIYTEAFF
v_call: TRBV2
j_call: TRBJ1-1

cdr3_aa: CASSLTTGTGSTDTQYF
v_call: TRBV5-5
j_call: TRBJ2-3

cdr3_aa: CASSRLTNYGYTF
v_call: TRBV28
j_call: TRBJ1-2

cdr3_aa: CASSLSGPNTEAFF
v_call: TRBV7-6
j_call: TRBJ1-1

cdr3_aa: CASSHAGGRASYEQYF
v_call: TRBV4-3
j_call: TRBJ2-7

cdr3_aa: CASRPRLAGNEQFF
v_call: TRBV6-5
j_call: TRBJ2-1

cdr3_aa: CASSELGPTSEQFF
v_call: TRBV11-2
j_call: TRBJ2-1

cdr3_aa: CASSQTGNTEAFF
v_call: TRBV7-2
j_call: TRBJ1-1

cdr3_aa: CASSQDPTAYGYTF
v_call: TRBV4-1
j_call: TRBJ1-2

cdr3_aa: CASSLPEAGGSEQYF
v_call: TRBV7-9
j_call: TRBJ2-7

cdr3_aa: CASSLLLREGKDNEQFF
v_call: TRBV28
j_call: TRBJ2-1

cdr3_aa: CASSYFGGGEGTEAFF
v_call: TRBV6-5
j_call: TRBJ1-1

cdr3_aa: CASSTDRVDEQFF
v_call: TRBV9
j_call: TRBJ2-1